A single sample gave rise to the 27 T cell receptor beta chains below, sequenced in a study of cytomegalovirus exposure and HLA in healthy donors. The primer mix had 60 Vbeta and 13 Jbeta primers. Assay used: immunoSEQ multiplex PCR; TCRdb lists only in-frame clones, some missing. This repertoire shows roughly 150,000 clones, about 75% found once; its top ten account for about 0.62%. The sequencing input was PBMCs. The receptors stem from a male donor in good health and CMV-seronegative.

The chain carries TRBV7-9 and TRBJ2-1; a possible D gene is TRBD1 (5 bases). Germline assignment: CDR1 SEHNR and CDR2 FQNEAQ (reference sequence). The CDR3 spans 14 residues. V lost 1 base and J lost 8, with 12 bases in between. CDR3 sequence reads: CASSLVKGIHEQFF. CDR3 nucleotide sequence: TGTGCCAGCAGCTTAGTCAAGGGGATCCATGAGCAGTTCTTC.

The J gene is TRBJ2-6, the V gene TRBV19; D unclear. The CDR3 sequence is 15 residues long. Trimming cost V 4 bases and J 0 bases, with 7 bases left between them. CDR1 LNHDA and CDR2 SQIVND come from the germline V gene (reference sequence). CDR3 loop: CASSKYSSGANVLTF. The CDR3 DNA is TGTGCCAGTAGTAAGTACAGCTCTGGGGCCAACGTCCTGACTTTC.

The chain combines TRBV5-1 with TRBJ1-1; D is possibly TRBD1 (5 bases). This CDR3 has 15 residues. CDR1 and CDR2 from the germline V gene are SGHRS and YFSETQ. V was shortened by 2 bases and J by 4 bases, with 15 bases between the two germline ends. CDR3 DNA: TGCGCCAGCAGCTTAGTGCGGGGGACGGGCACTGAAGCTTTCTTT. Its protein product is CASSLVRGTGTEAFF.

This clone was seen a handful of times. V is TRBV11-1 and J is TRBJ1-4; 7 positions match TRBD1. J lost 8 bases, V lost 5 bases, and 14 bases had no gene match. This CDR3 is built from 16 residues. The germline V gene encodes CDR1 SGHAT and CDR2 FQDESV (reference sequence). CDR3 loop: CASSPDAARGKEKLFF. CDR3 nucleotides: TGTGCCAGCAGCCCTGATGCCGCCAGGGGGAAGGAAAAACTGTTTTTT.

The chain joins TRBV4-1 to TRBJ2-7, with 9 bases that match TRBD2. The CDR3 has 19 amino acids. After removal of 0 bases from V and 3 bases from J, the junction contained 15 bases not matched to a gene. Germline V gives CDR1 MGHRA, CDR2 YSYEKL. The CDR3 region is CASSQDLSSGRPRLYEQYF. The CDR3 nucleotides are TGCGCCAGCAGCCAAGATTTATCCAGCGGGAGGCCCCGCCTCTACGAGCAGTACTTC.

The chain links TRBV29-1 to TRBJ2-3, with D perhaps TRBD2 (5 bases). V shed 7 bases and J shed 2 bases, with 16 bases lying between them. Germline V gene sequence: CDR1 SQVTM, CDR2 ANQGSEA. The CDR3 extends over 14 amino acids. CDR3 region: CSAAPGTITDTQYF. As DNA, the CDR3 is TGCAGCGCTGCTCCGGGAACCATCACAGATACGCAGTATTTT.

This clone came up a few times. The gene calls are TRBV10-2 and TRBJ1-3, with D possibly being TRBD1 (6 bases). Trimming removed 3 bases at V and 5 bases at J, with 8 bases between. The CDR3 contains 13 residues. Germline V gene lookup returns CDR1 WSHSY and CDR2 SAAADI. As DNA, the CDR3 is TGCGCCAGCAGTGATGGACAGAGAAACACCATATATTTT. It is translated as CASSDGQRNTIYF.

In nucleotides, the CDR3 is TGTGCCAGCGGAAGGGGGAAGGGGAACACCTTC. Encoded protein: CASGRGKGNTF. The rearrangement joins TRBV6-5 to TRBJ1-2, with a tentative D call TRBD1 (6 bases). The CDR3 has 11 amino acids. With 8 bases removed from V and 12 bases from J, the gap between germline ends came to 16 bases. The V gene's germline CDR1 is MNHEY and CDR2 SVGAGI.

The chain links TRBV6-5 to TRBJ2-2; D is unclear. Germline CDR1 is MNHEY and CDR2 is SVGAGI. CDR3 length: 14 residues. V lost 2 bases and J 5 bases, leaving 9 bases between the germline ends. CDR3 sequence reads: CASSYALGTGELFF. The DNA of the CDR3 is TGTGCCAGCAGTTACGCGCTCGGGACCGGGGAGCTGTTTTTT.

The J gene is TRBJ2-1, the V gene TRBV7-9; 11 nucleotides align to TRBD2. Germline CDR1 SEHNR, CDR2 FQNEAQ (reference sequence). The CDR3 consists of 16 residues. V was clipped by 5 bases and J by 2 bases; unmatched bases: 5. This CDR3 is CASSPRLAGTYNEQFF. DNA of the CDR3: TGTGCCAGCAGCCCCCGACTAGCGGGGACCTACAATGAGCAGTTCTTC.

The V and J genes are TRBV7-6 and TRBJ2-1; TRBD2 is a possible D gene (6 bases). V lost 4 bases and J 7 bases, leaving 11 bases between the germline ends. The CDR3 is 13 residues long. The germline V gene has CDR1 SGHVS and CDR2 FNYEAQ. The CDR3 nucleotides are TGTGCCAGCAGCTGGCGGGACGGGAATGAGCAGTTCTTC. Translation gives CASSWRDGNEQFF.

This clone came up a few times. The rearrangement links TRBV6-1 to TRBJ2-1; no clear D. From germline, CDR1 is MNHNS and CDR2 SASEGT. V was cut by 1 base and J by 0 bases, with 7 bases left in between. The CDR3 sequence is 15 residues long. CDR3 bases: TGTGCCAGCAGTGAAGGTAGCAGCTCCTACAATGAGCAGTTCTTC. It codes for CASSEGSSSYNEQFF.

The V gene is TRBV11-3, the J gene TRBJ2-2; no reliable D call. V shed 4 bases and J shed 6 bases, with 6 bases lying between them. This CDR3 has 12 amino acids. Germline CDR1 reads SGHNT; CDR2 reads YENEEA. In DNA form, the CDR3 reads TGTGCCAGCAGCTCCTATTCCGGGGAGCTGTTTTTT. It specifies CASSSYSGELFF.

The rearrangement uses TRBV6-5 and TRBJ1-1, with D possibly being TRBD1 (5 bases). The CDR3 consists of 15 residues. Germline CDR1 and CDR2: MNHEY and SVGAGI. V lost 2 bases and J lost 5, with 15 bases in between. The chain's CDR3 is CASSYDWGGFTEAFF. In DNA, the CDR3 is TGTGCCAGCAGTTACGATTGGGGCGGATTTACTGAAGCTTTCTTT.

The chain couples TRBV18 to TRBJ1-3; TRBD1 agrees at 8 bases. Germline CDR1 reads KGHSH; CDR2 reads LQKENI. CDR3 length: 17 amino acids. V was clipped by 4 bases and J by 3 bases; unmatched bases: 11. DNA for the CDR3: TGTGCCAGCTCACAAATTCATCAGGGGGCAGATGGAAACACCATATATTTT. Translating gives CASSQIHQGADGNTIYF. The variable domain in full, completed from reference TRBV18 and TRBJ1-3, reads NAGVMQNPRHLVRRRGQEARLRCSPMKGHSHVYWYRQLPEEGLKFMVYLQKENIIDESGMPKERFSAEFPKEGPSILRIQQVVRGDSAAYFCASSQIHQGADGNTIYFGEGSWLTVV.

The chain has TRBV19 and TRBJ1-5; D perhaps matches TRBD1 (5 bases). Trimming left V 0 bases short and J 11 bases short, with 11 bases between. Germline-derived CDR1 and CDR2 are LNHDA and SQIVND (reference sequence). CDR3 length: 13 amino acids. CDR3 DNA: TGTGCCAGTAGTATAGAGGAGGGCAGGGCCCAGCATTTT. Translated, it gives CASSIEEGRAQHF.

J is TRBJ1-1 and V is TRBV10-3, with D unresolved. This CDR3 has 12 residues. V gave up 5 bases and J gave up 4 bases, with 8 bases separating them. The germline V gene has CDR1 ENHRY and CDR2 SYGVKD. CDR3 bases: TGTGCCATCAGTAGCAGGCCCACTGAAGCTTTCTTT. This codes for CAISSRPTEAFF.

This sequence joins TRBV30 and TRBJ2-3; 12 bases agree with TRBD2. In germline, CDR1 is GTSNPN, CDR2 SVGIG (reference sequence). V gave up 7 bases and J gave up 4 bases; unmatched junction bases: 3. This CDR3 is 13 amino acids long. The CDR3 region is CASGLAGPDTQYF. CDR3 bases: TGTGCCTCAGGACTAGCGGGACCAGATACGCAGTATTTT.

CDR3 in DNA: TGCAGCGTCGACAGGGGGGGCACTGAAGCTTTCTTT. It specifies CSVDRGGTEAFF. The genes are TRBV29-1 and TRBJ1-1; 9 bases fit TRBD1. The CDR3 is 12 residues long. Losses at the gene ends were 6 bases for V and 4 bases for J; bases not matched to a gene: 3. Germline CDR1 reads SQVTM; CDR2 reads ANQGSEA.

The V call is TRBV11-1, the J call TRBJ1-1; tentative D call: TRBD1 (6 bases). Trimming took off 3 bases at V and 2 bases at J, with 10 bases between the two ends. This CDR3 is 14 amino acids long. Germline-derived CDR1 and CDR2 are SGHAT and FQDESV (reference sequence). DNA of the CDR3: TGTGCCAGCAGCTTCCCCGGGACAAACACTGAAGCTTTCTTT. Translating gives CASSFPGTNTEAFF.

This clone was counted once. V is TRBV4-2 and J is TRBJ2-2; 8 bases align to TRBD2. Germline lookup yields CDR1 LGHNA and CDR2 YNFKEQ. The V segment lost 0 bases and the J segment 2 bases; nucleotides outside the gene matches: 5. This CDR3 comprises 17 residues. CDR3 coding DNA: TGTGCCAGCAGCCAAGACGAGCGGGAGATAAACACCGGGGAGCTGTTTTTT. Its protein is CASSQDEREINTGELFF.

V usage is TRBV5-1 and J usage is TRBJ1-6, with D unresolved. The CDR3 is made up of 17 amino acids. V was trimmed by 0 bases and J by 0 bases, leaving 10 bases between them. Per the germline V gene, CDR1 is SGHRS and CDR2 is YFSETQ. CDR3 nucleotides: TGCGCCAGCAGCTTGGGACGGGAAAGCTCCTATAATTCACCCCTCCACTTT. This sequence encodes CASSLGRESSYNSPLHF.

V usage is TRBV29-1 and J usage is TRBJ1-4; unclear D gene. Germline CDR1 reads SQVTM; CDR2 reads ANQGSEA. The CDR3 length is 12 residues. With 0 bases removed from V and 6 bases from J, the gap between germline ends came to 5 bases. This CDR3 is CSVEDTDEKLFF. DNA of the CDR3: TGCAGCGTTGAAGACACGGATGAAAAACTGTTTTTT.

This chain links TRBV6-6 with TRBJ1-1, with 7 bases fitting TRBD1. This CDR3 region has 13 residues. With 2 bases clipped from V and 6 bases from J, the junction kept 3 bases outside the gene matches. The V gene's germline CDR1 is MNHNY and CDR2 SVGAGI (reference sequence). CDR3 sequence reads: CASSYPQGPEAFF. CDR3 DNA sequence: TGTGCCAGCAGTTACCCACAGGGGCCTGAAGCTTTCTTT.

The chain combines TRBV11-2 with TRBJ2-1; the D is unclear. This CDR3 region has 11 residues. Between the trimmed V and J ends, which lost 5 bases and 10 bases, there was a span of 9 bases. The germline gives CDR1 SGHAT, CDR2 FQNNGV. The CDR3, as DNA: TGTGCCAGCAGCCTCTCTCTGGAGCAGTTCTTC. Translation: CASSLSLEQFF.

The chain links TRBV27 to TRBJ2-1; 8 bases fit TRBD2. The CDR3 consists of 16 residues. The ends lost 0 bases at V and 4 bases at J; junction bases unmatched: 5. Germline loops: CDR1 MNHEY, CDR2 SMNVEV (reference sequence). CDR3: CASSLSEAGDYNEQFF. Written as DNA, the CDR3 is TGTGCCAGCAGTTTATCTGAAGCGGGGGATTACAATGAGCAGTTCTTC.

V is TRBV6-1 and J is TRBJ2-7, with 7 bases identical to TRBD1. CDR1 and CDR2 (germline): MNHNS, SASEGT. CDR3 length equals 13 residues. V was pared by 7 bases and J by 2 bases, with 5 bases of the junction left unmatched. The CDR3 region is CASTRQGTYEQYF. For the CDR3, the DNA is TGTGCCAGCACAAGACAGGGAACCTACGAGCAGTACTTC.